This T cell receptor (beta chain) was sequenced for a study of neurological immune-mediated disorders. The unsorted libraries originated from 2 million PBMCs kept at -80 C. TCRdb reprocessed the 5' RACE reads via MiXCR and lists one record per CDR3 protein. Seen here are tens of thousands of distinct CDR3 sequences, around 3.6% observed once, and the top ten hold under 3.5%. Findings and limits, study-wide: A possible signature was seen in one related-CDR3 cluster, into which phylogenetic grouping placed the repertoires of 18 of 34 multiple sclerosis patients. Across subjects, no CDR3 amino acid sequence appeared in expanded clones of more than one subject, a finding that suggested private repertoires in all groups. Patients with HTLV-1-associated myelopathy showed the most TCR clonal expansion. Those with multiple sclerosis showed the least, falling below healthy controls.

CDR1 and CDR2 (germline): SQVTM, ANQGSEA. The CDR3 consists of 15 residues. V lost 1 base and J lost 7; bases outside the gene matches: 12. There are many counts of this clonotype. As yet, its antigen is unknown. The material sequenced was PBMCs. This TCR was recovered from a woman in her 50s with multiple sclerosis. J is TRBJ2-7 and V is TRBV29-1; TRBD2 matches 8 bases. The CDR3 bases are TGCAGCGTTGAAGTCCGGGAGGGAGGACGGGTAGAGCAGTACTTC. It encodes CSVEVREGGRVEQYF.